These 20 T cell receptor beta chains originate from one sample sequenced in a study of control samples from healthy donors and cancer patients. Generated by immunoSEQ multiplex PCR, the TCRdb table keeps only in-frame clones and is missing some. The repertoire includes 70,000 to 90,000 clones, 94% of them detected once, and approximately 4.8% sits in the top ten. The sequencing input was blood. Every receptor here comes from a woman aged 18 to 35 in good health.

The chain employs TRBV6-6 and TRBJ2-7, with D hard to call. V was trimmed by 2 bases and J by 3 bases, leaving 14 bases between them. The CDR3 consists of 15 residues. Germline CDR1 reads MNHNY; CDR2 reads SVGAGI (reference sequence). The CDR3: CASSYEQPTNYEQYF. In nucleotides, the CDR3 is TGTGCCAGCAGTTACGAACAGCCGACAAACTACGAGCAGTACTTC.

This clone appeared a single time. The chain links TRBV6-5 to TRBJ1-4; D is unresolved. This CDR3 contains 13 residues. Germline-derived CDR1 and CDR2 are MNHEY and SVGAGI. Trimming pared 10 bases from V and 4 bases from J, leaving 13 bases between. CDR3 DNA: TGTGCCACTGGCGGGATTAGTAATGAAAAACTGTTTTTT. It codes for CATGGISNEKLFF.

The chain recombines TRBV7-2 with TRBJ2-3; D is undetermined. There are 15 residues in the CDR3. Germline lookup yields CDR1 SGHTA and CDR2 FQGNSA. The germline V and J ends were trimmed by 5 bases and 4 bases, with 16 bases remaining between them. Here the CDR3 DNA reads TGTGCCAGCAGCCATGCGGTGGGCCCCGCAGATACGCAGTATTTT. This gives the protein CASSHAVGPADTQYF.

The gene calls are TRBV5-4 and TRBJ1-3; TRBD1 matches 8 bases. The J segment lost 3 bases and the V segment lost 4 bases, leaving 6 bases of the junction unmatched. The CDR3 sequence is 15 residues long. The germline V gene has CDR1 SGHNT and CDR2 YYREEE (reference sequence). CDR3 coding DNA: TGTGCCAGCAGCCTACAGGGGGTATATGGAAACACCATATATTTT. Its protein product is CASSLQGVYGNTIYF.

The J gene is TRBJ2-5, the V gene TRBV19; weak D call: TRBD2 (6 bases). This CDR3 has 12 amino acids. Trimming stripped 3 bases from V and 9 bases from J, with 11 bases between. Germline values: CDR1 LNHDA, CDR2 SQIVND (reference sequence). This chain's CDR3 is CASSIRTGAQYF. CDR3 DNA: TGTGCCAGTAGTATTCGGACGGGGGCCCAGTACTTC.

The chain couples TRBV4-1 to TRBJ2-7; 8 bases line up with TRBD2. Germline loops: CDR1 MGHRA, CDR2 YSYEKL. The ends lost 0 bases at V and 3 bases at J; junction bases unmatched: 7. This CDR3 contains 16 residues. The CDR3 protein is CASSQEPTSGDYEQYF. CDR3 nucleotides: TGCGCCAGCAGCCAAGAACCTACTAGCGGAGACTACGAGCAGTACTTC.

The chain links TRBV28 to TRBJ2-1; D assignment may be TRBD1 or TRBD2 (6 bases each). The germline V gene encodes CDR1 MDHEN and CDR2 SYDVKM. CDR3 length: 18 residues. The germline V and J ends were trimmed by 5 bases and 9 bases, with 29 bases remaining between them. CDR3 DNA sequence: TGTGCCAGCAGTCTGGCGGGGTTGGGGGCGGGGACGCCTGGTGAGCAGTTCTTC. Its translation: CASSLAGLGAGTPGEQFF.

This chain uses TRBV6-2 or TRBV6-3 with TRBJ2-4; no clear D. Germline CDR1 reads MNHEY; CDR2 reads SVGEGT. The V end was cut by 2 bases, the J end by 3 bases, with 17 bases between. The CDR3 sequence is 17 residues long. CDR3 sequence (DNA): TGTGCCAGCAGTTACGGTCGTCTCGCGCAAGGCAAAAACATTCAGTACTTC. Translation gives CASSYGRLAQGKNIQYF.

The V and J genes are TRBV5-4 and TRBJ2-1; possibly TRBD1 for D (5 bases). Germline V CDR1 and CDR2: SGHNT, YYREEE (reference sequence). CDR3 length: 13 residues. Trimming shortened V by 4 bases and J by 7 bases, and 12 bases separated the two germline ends. CDR3 sequence: CASSQGQTNEQFF. Written as DNA, the CDR3 is TGTGCCAGCAGCCAAGGACAAACGAATGAGCAGTTCTTC.

The chain employs TRBV6-2 or TRBV6-3 and TRBJ2-1; 10 bases line up with TRBD2. CDR3 length: 15 residues. The V gene's germline CDR1 is MNHEY and CDR2 SVGEGT. The V segment lost 5 bases and the J segment 2 bases; nucleotides outside the gene matches: 3. The CDR3 here is CASSLAGVTYNEQFF. In DNA, the CDR3 is TGTGCCAGCAGTCTAGCGGGAGTGACCTACAATGAGCAGTTCTTC.

CDR3 loop: CASSRTGTGYNEQFF. The CDR3 DNA sequence: TGTGCCAGTTCTAGAACCGGGACAGGGTACAATGAGCAGTTCTTC. The chain recombines TRBV19 with TRBJ2-1, with TRBD1 identical over 9 bases. V lost 8 bases to trimming and J lost 4 bases; unmatched junction nucleotides: 9. This CDR3 spans 15 amino acids. Germline CDR1 reads LNHDA; CDR2 reads SQIVND (reference sequence).

The CDR3 sequence is CASKGGAYEQYF. The CDR3 DNA reads TGTGCCAGCAAAGGGGGCGCCTACGAGCAGTACTTC. This chain links TRBV2 with TRBJ2-7; 7 bases map to TRBD1. Germline-derived CDR1 and CDR2 are SNHLY and FYNNEI. This CDR3 comprises 12 residues. Trimming removed 7 bases from V and 2 bases from J; junction bases left unmatched: 2.

The chain recombines TRBV27 with TRBJ1-5; unclear D gene. Trimming cost V 6 bases and J 0 bases, with 12 bases left between them. The germline V gene has CDR1 MNHEY and CDR2 SMNVEV (reference sequence). The CDR3 loop spans 15 amino acids. The CDR3: CASSSIEGSNQPQHF. In nucleotides, the CDR3 is TGTGCCAGCAGCTCAATAGAGGGTAGCAATCAGCCCCAGCATTTT.

The chain couples TRBV28 to TRBJ1-6, with no clear D. The CDR3 contains 17 residues. Per the germline V gene, CDR1 is MDHEN and CDR2 is SYDVKM. V was trimmed by 5 bases and J by 9 bases, leaving 23 bases between them. DNA for the CDR3: TGTGCCAGCAGTCCATACGCCCTGTCGGGTACAAGTTCACCCCTCCACTTT. Protein product: CASSPYALSGTSSPLHF.

CDR3 nucleotide sequence: TGTGCCAGCAGTGATTCCCCCGGGGAGTATAGCAATCAGCCCCAGCATTTT. Translated: CASSDSPGEYSNQPQHF. The chain is built from TRBV2 and TRBJ1-5; no reliable D call. Trimming pared 3 bases from V and 0 bases from J, leaving 15 bases between. The CDR3 covers 17 residues. The V gene's germline CDR1 is SNHLY and CDR2 FYNNEI.

The chain combines TRBV27 with TRBJ2-2, with D tentatively TRBD2 (6 bases). This CDR3 has 14 amino acids. The V end lost 5 bases, the J end lost 6 bases, and 13 bases lay between the germline ends. CDR1 and CDR2 (germline): MNHEY, SMNVEV (reference sequence). The CDR3 is CASSGLGGAGELFF. The CDR3 DNA reads as TGTGCCAGCAGTGGCCTGGGAGGCGCCGGGGAGCTGTTTTTT.

This clone was seen a handful of times. The chain is built from TRBV7-6 and TRBJ2-7; D not resolved. The V end was cut by 0 bases, the J end by 7 bases, with 13 bases between. Per germline, CDR1 SGHVS and CDR2 FNYEAQ. The CDR3 spans 14 residues. The CDR3 sequence: CASSLAETQTEQYF. For the CDR3, the DNA is TGTGCCAGCAGCTTAGCGGAGACACAAACTGAGCAGTACTTC. Looking up the rest from reference TRBV7-6 and TRBJ2-7 gives the full variable domain: GAGVSQSPRYKVTKRGQDVALRCDPISGHVSLYWYRQALGQGPEFLTYFNYEAQQDKSGLPNDRFSAERPEGSISTLTIQRTEQRDSAMYRCASSLAETQTEQYFGPGTRLTVT.

The V gene is TRBV6-1, the J gene TRBJ2-7; 10 positions match TRBD1. CDR1 and CDR2 from the germline V gene are MNHNS and SASEGT. CDR3 length: 14 residues. The junction had 3 bases not matched to a gene; V was cut back by 0 bases and J by 7 bases. In DNA, the CDR3 is TGTGCCAGCAGTGAAGCCCGGGACAGGGGTGAGCAGTACTTC. This gives the protein CASSEARDRGEQYF.

The chain combines TRBV9 with TRBJ2-5; D gene unclear. The V gene lost 0 bases and the J gene lost 1 base, with 7 bases spanning the gap. Germline V gene sequence: CDR1 SGDLS, CDR2 YYNGEE. This CDR3 comprises 14 residues. Written as DNA, the CDR3 is TGTGCCAGCAGCGTAGGCGGCGTCCAAGAGACCCAGTACTTC. Its protein is CASSVGGVQETQYF.

The V gene is TRBV3-1 (or the pseudogene TRBV3-2), the J gene TRBJ2-1; 7 bases are a match to TRBD2. Trimming at V came to 4 bases and at J to 8 bases, leaving 11 bases not matched to a gene. The CDR3 loop spans 15 amino acids. Germline V gene sequence: CDR1 LGHDT, CDR2 YNNKEL (reference sequence). This CDR3 is CASSPWGGSSDEQFF. CDR3 sequence (DNA): TGTGCCAGCAGCCCATGGGGGGGGTCTTCGGATGAGCAGTTCTTC.